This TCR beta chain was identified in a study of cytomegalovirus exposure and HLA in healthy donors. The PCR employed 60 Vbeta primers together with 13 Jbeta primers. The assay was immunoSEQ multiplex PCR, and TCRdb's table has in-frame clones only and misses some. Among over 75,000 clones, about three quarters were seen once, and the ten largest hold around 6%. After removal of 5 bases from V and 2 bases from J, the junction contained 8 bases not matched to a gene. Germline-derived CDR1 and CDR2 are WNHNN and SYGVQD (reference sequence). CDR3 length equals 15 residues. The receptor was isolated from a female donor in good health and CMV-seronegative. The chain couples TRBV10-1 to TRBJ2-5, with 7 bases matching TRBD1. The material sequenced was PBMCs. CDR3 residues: CASSPPPGGQETQYF. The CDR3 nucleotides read TGCGCCAGCAGTCCCCCACCAGGGGGACAAGAGACCCAGTACTTC.